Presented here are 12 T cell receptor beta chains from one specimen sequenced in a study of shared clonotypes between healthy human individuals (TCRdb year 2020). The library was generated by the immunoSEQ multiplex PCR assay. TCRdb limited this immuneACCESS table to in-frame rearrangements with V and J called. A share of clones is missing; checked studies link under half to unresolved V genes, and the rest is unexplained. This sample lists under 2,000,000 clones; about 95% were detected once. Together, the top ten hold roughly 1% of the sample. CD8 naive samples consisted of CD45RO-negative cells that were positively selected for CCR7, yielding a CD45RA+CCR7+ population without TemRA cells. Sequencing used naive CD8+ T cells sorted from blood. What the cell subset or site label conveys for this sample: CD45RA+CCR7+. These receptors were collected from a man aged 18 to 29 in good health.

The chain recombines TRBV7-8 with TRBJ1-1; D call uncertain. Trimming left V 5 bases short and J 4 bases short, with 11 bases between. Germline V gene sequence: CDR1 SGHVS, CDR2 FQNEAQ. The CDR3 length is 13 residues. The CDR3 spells CASSPPGITEAFF. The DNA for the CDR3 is TGTGCCAGCAGCCCACCAGGAATCACTGAAGCTTTCTTT.

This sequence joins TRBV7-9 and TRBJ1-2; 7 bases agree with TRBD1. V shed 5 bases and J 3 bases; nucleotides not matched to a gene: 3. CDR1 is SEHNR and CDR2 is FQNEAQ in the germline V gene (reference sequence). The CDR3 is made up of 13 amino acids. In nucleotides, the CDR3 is TGTGCCAGCAGCAAAACAGGGGACTATGGCTACACCTTC. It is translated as CASSKTGDYGYTF.

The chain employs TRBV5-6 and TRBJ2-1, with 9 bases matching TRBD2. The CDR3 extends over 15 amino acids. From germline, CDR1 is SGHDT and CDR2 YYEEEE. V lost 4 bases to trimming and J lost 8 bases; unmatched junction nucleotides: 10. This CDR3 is CASSLDPGLAYEQFF. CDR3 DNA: TGTGCCAGCAGCCTGGACCCGGGACTAGCTTATGAGCAGTTCTTC.

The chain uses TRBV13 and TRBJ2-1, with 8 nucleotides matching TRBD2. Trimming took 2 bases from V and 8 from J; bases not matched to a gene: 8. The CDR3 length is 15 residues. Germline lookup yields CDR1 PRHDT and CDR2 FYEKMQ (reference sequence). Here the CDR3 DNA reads TGTGCCAGCAGCTTAAGGAGCGGGCGGGGGGATGAGCAGTTCTTC. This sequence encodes CASSLRSGRGDEQFF.

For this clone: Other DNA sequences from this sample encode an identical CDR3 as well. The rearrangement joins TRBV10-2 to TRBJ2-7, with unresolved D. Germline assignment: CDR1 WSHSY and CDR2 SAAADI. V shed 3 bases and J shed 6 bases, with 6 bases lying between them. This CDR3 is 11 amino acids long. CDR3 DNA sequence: TGCGCCAGCAGTGAAGGCGGCGAGCAGTACTTC. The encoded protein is CASSEGGEQYF.

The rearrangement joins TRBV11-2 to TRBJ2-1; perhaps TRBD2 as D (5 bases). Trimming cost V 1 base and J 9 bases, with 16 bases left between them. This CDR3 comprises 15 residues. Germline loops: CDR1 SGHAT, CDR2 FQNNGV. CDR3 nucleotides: TGTGCCAGCAGCTTAGTGGCTAGCCGCGACGTTGAGCAGTTCTTC. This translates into CASSLVASRDVEQFF.

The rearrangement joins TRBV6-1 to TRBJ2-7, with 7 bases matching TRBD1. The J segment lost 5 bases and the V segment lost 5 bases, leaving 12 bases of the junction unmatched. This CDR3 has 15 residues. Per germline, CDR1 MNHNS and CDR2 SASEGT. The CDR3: CASSFRGQALDEQYF. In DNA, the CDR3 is TGTGCCAGCAGTTTCCGCGGACAGGCGTTGGACGAGCAGTACTTC.

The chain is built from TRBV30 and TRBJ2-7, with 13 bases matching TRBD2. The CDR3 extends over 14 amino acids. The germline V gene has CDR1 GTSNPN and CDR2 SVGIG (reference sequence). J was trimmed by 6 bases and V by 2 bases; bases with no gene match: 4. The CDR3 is CAWSTGTSGTEQYF. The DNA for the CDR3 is TGTGCCTGGAGTACCGGGACTAGCGGGACCGAGCAGTACTTC.

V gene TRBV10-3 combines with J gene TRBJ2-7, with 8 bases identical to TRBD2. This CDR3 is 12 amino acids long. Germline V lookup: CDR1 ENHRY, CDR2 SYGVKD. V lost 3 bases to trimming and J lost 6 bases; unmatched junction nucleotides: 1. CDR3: CAISELAAEQYF. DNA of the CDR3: TGTGCCATCAGTGAACTAGCGGCCGAGCAGTACTTC.

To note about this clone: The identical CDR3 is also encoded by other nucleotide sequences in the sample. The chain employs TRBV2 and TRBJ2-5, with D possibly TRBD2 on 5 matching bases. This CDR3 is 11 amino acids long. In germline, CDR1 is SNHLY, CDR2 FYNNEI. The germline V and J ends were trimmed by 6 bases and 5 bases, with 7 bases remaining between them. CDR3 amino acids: CASRGGETQYF. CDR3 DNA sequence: TGTGCCAGCAGGGGCGGGGAGACCCAGTACTTC.

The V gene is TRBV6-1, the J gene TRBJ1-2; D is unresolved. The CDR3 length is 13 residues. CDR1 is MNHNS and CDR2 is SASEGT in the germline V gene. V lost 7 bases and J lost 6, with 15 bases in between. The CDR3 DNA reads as TGTGCCAGCAAGGGTAGGGCGGCCGATGGCTACACCTTC. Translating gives CASKGRAADGYTF.

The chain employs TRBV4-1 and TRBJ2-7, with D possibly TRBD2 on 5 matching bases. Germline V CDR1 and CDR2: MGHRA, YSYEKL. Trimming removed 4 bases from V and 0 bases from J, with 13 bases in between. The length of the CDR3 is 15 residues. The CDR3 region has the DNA TGCGCCAGCAGCCTTTTTGTAGCGAACTCCTACGAGCAGTACTTC. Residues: CASSLFVANSYEQYF.